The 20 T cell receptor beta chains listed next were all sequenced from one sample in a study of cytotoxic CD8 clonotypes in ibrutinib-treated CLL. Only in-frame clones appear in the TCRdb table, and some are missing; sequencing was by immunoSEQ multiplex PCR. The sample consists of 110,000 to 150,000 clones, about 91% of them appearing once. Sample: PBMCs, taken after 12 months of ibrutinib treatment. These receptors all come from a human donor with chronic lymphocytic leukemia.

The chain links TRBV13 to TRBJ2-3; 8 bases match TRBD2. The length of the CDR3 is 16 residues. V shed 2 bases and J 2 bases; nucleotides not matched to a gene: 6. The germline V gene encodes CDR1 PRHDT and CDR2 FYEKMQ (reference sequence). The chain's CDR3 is CASSLNGRAPTDTQYF. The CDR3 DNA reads TGTGCCAGCAGCTTAAACGGGAGGGCCCCCACAGATACGCAGTATTTT.

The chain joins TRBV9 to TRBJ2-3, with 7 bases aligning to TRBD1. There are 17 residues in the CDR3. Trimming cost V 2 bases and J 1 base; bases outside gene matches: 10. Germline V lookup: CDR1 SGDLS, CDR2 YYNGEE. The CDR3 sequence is CASSVSRTGTGTDTQYF. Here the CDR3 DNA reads TGTGCCAGCAGCGTGTCCCGCACCGGGACAGGCACAGATACGCAGTATTTT.

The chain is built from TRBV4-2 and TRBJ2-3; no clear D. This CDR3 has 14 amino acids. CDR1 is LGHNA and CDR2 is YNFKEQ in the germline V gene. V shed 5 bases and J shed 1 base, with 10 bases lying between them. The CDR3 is CASSSKTGTDTQYF. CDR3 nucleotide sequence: TGTGCCAGCAGCTCAAAGACGGGCACAGATACGCAGTATTTT.

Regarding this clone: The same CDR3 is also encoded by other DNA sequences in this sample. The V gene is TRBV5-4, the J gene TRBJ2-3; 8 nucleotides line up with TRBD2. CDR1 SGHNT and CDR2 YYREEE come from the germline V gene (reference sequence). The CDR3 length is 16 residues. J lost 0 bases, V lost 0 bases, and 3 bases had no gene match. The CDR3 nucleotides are TGTGCCAGCAGCTTGGCAGGCGGGAGGAGCACAGATACGCAGTATTTT. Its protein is CASSLAGGRSTDTQYF.

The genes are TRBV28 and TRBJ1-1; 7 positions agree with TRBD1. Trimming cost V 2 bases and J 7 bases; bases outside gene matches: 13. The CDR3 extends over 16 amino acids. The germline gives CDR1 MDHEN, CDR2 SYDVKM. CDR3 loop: CASSLELRDSGNEAFF. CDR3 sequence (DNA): TGTGCCAGCAGTTTAGAGCTGCGGGACAGCGGTAATGAAGCTTTCTTT.

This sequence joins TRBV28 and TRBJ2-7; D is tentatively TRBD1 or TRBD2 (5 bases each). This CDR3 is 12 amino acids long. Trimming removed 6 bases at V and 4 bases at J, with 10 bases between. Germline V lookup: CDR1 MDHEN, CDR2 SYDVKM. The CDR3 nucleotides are TGTGCCAGCAGAAGTGAGGGGTACGAGCAGTACTTC. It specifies CASRSEGYEQYF.

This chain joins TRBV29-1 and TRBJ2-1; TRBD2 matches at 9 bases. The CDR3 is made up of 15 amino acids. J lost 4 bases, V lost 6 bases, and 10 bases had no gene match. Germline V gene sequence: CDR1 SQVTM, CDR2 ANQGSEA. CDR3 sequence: CSVRLAETNYNEQFF. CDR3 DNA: TGCAGCGTCAGACTAGCGGAGACTAATTACAATGAGCAGTTCTTC.

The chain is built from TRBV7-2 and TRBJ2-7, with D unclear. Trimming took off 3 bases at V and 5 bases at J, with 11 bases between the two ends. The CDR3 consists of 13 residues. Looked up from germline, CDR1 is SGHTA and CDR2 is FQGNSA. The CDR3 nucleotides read TGTGCCAGCAGCTTCATGGGTCCGAACGAGCAGTACTTC. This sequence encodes CASSFMGPNEQYF.

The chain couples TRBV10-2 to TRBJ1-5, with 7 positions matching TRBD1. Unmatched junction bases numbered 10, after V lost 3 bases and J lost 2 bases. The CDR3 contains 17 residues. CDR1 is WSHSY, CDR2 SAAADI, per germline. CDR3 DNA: TGCGCCAGCAGTGATCCCGGAGGGGGCTTGGGCAATCAGCCCCAGCATTTT. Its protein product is CASSDPGGGLGNQPQHF.

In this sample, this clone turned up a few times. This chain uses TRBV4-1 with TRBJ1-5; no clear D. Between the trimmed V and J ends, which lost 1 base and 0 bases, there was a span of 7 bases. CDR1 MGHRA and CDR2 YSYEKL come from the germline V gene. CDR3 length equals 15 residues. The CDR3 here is CASSQGLDSNQPQHF. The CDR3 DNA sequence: TGCGCCAGCAGCCAAGGGCTCGATAGCAATCAGCCCCAGCATTTT.

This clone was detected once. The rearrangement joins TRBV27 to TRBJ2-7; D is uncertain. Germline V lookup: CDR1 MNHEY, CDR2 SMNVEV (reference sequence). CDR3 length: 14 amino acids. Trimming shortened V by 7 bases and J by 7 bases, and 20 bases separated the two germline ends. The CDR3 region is CASKRLVEMGEQYF. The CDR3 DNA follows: TGTGCCAGCAAGAGGCTTGTCGAAATGGGGGAGCAGTACTTC.

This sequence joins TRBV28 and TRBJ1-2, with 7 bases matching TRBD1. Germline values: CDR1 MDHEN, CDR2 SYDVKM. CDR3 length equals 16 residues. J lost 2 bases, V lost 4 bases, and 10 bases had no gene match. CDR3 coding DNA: TGTGCCAGCAGTTCTCCCCAAACACAGGGGAACTATGGCTACACCTTC. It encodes CASSSPQTQGNYGYTF.

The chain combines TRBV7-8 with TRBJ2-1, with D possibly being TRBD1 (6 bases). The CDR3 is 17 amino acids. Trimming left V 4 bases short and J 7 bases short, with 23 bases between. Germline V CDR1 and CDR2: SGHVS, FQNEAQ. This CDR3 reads CASSSTVYRAHGNEQFF. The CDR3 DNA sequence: TGTGCCAGCAGCTCAACAGTGTACAGGGCACACGGAAATGAGCAGTTCTTC. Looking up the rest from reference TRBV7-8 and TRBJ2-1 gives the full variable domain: GAGVSQSPRYKVAKRGQDVALRCDPISGHVSLFWYQQALGQGPEFLTYFQNEAQLDKSGLPSDRFFAERPEGSVSTLKIQRTQQEDSAVYLCASSSTVYRAHGNEQFFGPGTRLTVL.

CDR3: CASSPGSDEETQYF. CDR3 nucleotides: TGTGCCAGCAGCCCTGGCAGCGACGAAGAGACCCAGTACTTC. The gene calls are TRBV5-4 and TRBJ2-5; D unresolved. Germline CDR1 is SGHNT and CDR2 is YYREEE (reference sequence). The V and J ends lost 4 bases and 3 bases respectively, with 13 bases between them. The CDR3 totals 14 residues.

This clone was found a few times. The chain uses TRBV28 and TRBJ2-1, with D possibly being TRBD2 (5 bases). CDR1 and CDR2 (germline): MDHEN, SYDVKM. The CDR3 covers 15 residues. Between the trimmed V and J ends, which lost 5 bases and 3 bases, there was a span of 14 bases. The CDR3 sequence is CASSLSLANYNEQFF. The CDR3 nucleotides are TGTGCCAGCAGTCTAAGTCTAGCAAACTACAATGAGCAGTTCTTC.

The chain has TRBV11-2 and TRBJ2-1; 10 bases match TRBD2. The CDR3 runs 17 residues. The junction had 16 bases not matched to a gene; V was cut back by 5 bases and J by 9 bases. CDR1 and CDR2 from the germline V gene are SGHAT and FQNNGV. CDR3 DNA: TGTGCCAGCAGCACCCAACATCAAGCTAGCGGGAGTGTTGAGCAGTTCTTC. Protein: CASSTQHQASGSVEQFF.

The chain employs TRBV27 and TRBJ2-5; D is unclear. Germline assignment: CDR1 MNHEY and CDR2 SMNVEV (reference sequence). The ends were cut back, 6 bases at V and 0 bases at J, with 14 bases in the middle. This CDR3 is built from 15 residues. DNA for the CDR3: TGTGCCAGCAGCTCCGGGTCCGGGTACCAAGAGACCCAGTACTTC. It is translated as CASSSGSGYQETQYF.

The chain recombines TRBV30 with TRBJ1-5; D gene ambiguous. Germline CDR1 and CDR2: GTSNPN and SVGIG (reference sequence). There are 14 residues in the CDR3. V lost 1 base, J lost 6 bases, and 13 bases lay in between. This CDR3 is CAWSDISRRQPQHF. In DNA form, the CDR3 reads TGTGCCTGGAGTGACATATCTAGGCGTCAGCCCCAGCATTTT.

The CDR3 sequence: CASSSRISPPGEQYF. CDR3 DNA sequence: TGCGCCAGCAGCTCTCGGATCTCTCCCCCTGGCGAGCAGTACTTC. The chain combines TRBV5-1 with TRBJ2-7; no clear D. V gave up 3 bases and J gave up 6 bases, with 19 bases separating them. Germline values: CDR1 SGHRS, CDR2 YFSETQ. The CDR3 runs 15 residues.

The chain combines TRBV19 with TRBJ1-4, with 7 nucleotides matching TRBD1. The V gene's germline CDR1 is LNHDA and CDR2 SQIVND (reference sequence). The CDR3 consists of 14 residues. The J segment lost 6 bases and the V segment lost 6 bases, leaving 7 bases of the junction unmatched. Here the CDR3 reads CASSRQGFDEKLFF. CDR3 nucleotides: TGTGCCAGTAGCCGACAGGGTTTTGATGAAAAACTGTTTTTT.